The rows below give T cell receptor beta chains drawn from one sample of a study of CD8 T cells in ankylosing spondylitis. TCRdb analysed the 5' RACE reads with MiXCR anew, one entry per CDR3 protein. The table has fewer than 500,000 distinct CDR3 sequences, roughly 26% seen once. Material for sequencing was blood, either unsorted or a sorted T cell fraction (not recorded which). The source of these receptors is a male donor with ankylosing spondylitis. Both conserved end residues are part of each CDR3. The D gene is left open where the match is weak. The size of a clone is reported for some rows only, either as once, few or many, or as a class for expanded clones.

cdr3_aa cdr3_nt v_call d_call clone_size j_call
CATSRDGRLRQPQHF TGTGCCACCAGCAGAGATGGCAGGCTACGGCAGCCCCAGCATTTT TRBV15 NA NA TRBJ1-5
CASSQDPFFHGARYEQYF TGTGCCAGCAGCCAAGATCCATTCTTTCACGGGGCGCGGTACGAGCAGTACTTC TRBV3-1 NA NA TRBJ2-7
CASSLSLETDNEQFF TGTGCCAGCAGTTTAAGTCTAGAGACGGACAATGAGCAGTTCTTC TRBV12-3/TRBV12-4 NA few TRBJ2-1
CASTREVVDTDTQYF TGTGCCAGCACCAGAGAGGTGGTGGATACAGATACGCAGTATTTT TRBV18 NA once TRBJ2-3
CASTNSVARGEAFF TGTGCCAGCACCAATTCTGTAGCCAGGGGGGAAGCTTTCTTT TRBV5-5 TRBD1 NA TRBJ1-1
CASSLKAGEDEQFF TGCGCCAGCAGCTTGAAAGCGGGAGAGGATGAGCAGTTCTTC TRBV5-1 TRBD2 few TRBJ2-1
CASSATVRDSYNEKLFF TGTGCCAGCAGTGCTACCGTCCGGGACAGCTATAATGAAAAACTGTTTTTT TRBV2 TRBD1 few TRBJ1-4
CASSFRSSGTPDTQYF TGCGCCAGCAGCTTCCGATCCAGCGGGACCCCAGATACGCAGTATTTT TRBV5-1 TRBD2 few TRBJ2-3
CASSFGAGDDEQYF TGCGCCAGCAGCTTCGGAGCGGGAGACGACGAGCAGTACTTC TRBV5-1 TRBD2 few TRBJ2-7
CSASLAGGPVISYEQYF TGCAGTGCTTCACTAGCGGGAGGGCCAGTCATTTCGTACGAGCAGTACTTC TRBV20-1 TRBD2 many TRBJ2-7
CASSFTPFVAGRAYNEQFF TGCGCCAGCAGTTTTACACCTTTCGTAGCGGGAAGGGCTTACAATGAGCAGTTCTTC TRBV5-1 TRBD2 few TRBJ2-1
CASSLTINTEAFF TGTGCCAGCAGTTTGACTATTAACACTGAAGCTTTCTTT TRBV27 NA few TRBJ1-1
CSVTGTGGTGANVLTF TGCAGCGTTACCGGGACAGGGGGCACTGGGGCCAACGTCCTGACTTTC TRBV29-1 TRBD1 few TRBJ2-6
CASRSLAAYEQYF TGTGCCAGCAGATCACTAGCGGCCTACGAGCAGTACTTC TRBV28 TRBD2 NA TRBJ2-7
CSARKYPGQTRQETQYF TGCAGTGCTAGAAAATACCCGGGACAGACAAGACAAGAGACCCAGTACTTC TRBV20-1 TRBD1 once TRBJ2-5
CASSLVGQAHTEAFF TGTGCCAGCAGCTTAGTGGGACAGGCGCACACTGAAGCTTTCTTT TRBV11-2 TRBD1 few TRBJ1-1
CASSLERTDTQYF TGTGCCAGCAGCTTAGAGCGCACAGATACGCAGTATTTT TRBV7-2 NA many TRBJ2-3
CAWSKQPNANTGELFF TGTGCCTGGAGTAAACAGCCGAATGCGAACACCGGGGAGCTGTTTTTT TRBV30 NA NA TRBJ2-2
CASSPYGEESYGYTF TGCGCCAGCAGCCCGTACGGGGAAGAATCCTATGGCTACACCTTC TRBV5-1 NA few TRBJ1-2
CASTTTSGRDTQYF TGTGCCAGTACAACGACTAGCGGGAGGGATACGCAGTATTTT TRBV12-3/TRBV12-4 TRBD2 few TRBJ2-3
CSVEEATGGGEKLFF TGCAGCGTTGAAGAGGCGACAGGGGGCGGAGAAAAACTGTTTTTT TRBV29-1 TRBD1 NA TRBJ1-4
CASSLGGTSGSGVYF TGTGCCAGCAGCTTAGGGGGGACTAGCGGGAGCGGAGTGTACTTC TRBV7-9 TRBD2 many TRBJ2-4
CSAPLTRATDTQYF TGCAGCGCCCCCTTGACAAGGGCAACAGATACGCAGTATTTT TRBV29-1 NA NA TRBJ2-3
CASSLLGAGEKLFF TGTGCCAGCAGCTTATTGGGGGCCGGTGAAAAACTGTTTTTT TRBV7-8 NA NA TRBJ1-4
CSVRAPSPTWYGYTF TGCAGCGTGAGGGCACCGTCTCCAACTTGGTATGGCTACACCTTC TRBV29-1 NA NA TRBJ1-2
CSVTRTGNNEQFF TGCAGCGTAACTAGGACAGGTAACAATGAGCAGTTCTTC TRBV29-1 TRBD1 many TRBJ2-1
CASSSRGLAEETQYF TGTGCCAGCAGCTCCCGCGGACTAGCGGAAGAGACCCAGTACTTC TRBV11-2 TRBD2 NA TRBJ2-5
CASSQNSDRFYEQYF TGTGCCAGCAGCCAAAACTCGGACAGGTTCTACGAGCAGTACTTC TRBV3-1 TRBD1 NA TRBJ2-7
CASSGVIYGYTF TGTGCCAGCAGTGGCGTGATCTATGGCTACACCTTC TRBV6-1 NA NA TRBJ1-2
CSAQSSVWNTEAFF TGCAGTGCACAAAGCAGTGTTTGGAACACTGAAGCTTTCTTT TRBV20-1 NA NA TRBJ1-1
CSARVSGKNSPLHF TGCAGTGCTAGAGTGTCAGGGAAGAATTCACCCCTCCACTTT TRBV20-1 NA NA TRBJ1-6
CASSLRYRETQYF TGTGCCAGCAGCTTAAGGTATAGAGAGACCCAGTACTTC TRBV7-2 NA NA TRBJ2-5
CASSVAGDYNEQFF TGTGCCAGCAGCGTAGCGGGGGACTACAATGAGCAGTTCTTC TRBV7-9 TRBD2 NA TRBJ2-1
CSVEGLAGAERQIGTQYF TGCAGCGTTGAAGGGCTAGCGGGAGCGGAGAGGCAGATCGGTACGCAGTATTTT TRBV29-1 TRBD2 NA TRBJ2-3
CASSGTSGIRQQFF TGTGCCAGCAGCGGCACTAGCGGGATTCGTCAGCAGTTCTTC TRBV7-9 TRBD2 few TRBJ2-1
CAISELERQGTSGYTF TGTGCCATCAGTGAGCTTGAAAGACAGGGAACTTCTGGCTACACCTTC TRBV10-3 TRBD1 NA TRBJ1-2
CASSQDLGLGANVLTF TGCGCCAGCAGCCAAGATCTCGGGCTCGGGGCCAACGTCCTGACTTTC TRBV4-1 NA few TRBJ2-6
CASSQEAGEEGGELFF TGTGCCAGCAGCCAAGAGGCGGGAGAGGAGGGCGGGGAGCTGTTTTTT TRBV4-2 TRBD2 NA TRBJ2-2
CAISCGRISSGEQFF TGTGCCATCAGCTGTGGCAGAATCTCCTCAGGAGAGCAGTTCTTC TRBV6-1 NA NA TRBJ2-1
CSVDLDRTGETQYF TGCAGCGTTGACCTGGACAGGACGGGGGAGACCCAGTACTTC TRBV29-1 TRBD1 NA TRBJ2-5
CSVGTSGFTDTQYF TGCAGCGTTGGGACGTCCGGGTTCACAGATACGCAGTATTTT TRBV29-1 NA NA TRBJ2-3
CASSTGRLNEQFF TGTGCCAGCAGCACGGGTAGACTCAATGAGCAGTTCTTC TRBV11-3 NA NA TRBJ2-1
CATSRGQGGNTGELFF TGTGCCACCAGCAGAGGACAGGGGGGGAACACCGGGGAGCTGTTTTTT TRBV15 TRBD1 few TRBJ2-2
CASRPPGHPGEQFF TGTGCCAGCAGGCCCCCCGGGCATCCGGGGGAGCAGTTCTTC TRBV9 NA NA TRBJ2-1
CASSLWTGGTYNEQFF TGTGCCAGCAGTTTGTGGACAGGGGGCACCTACAATGAGCAGTTCTTC TRBV28 TRBD1 NA TRBJ2-1
CASSQGYTDEAFF TGTGCCAGCAGCCAAGGCTATACGGATGAAGCTTTCTTT TRBV4-2 NA NA TRBJ1-1
CASSLSADDQETQYF TGTGCCAGCAGCTTATCGGCAGACGATCAAGAGACCCAGTACTTC TRBV11-2 NA NA TRBJ2-5
CATSDSSGPAHGYTF TGTGCCACCAGTGATAGTTCCGGACCAGCACATGGCTACACCTTC TRBV24-1 NA NA TRBJ1-2
CASSHGWGYRETQYF TGTGCCAGCAGCCACGGCTGGGGTTATCGGGAGACCCAGTACTTC TRBV3-1 NA once TRBJ2-5
CASSTMTDTQYF TGCGCCAGCAGCACCATGACAGATACGCAGTATTTT TRBV5-1 NA few TRBJ2-3
CSASPLAATYNEQFF TGCAGTGCTAGTCCCCTAGCGGCAACCTACAATGAGCAGTTCTTC TRBV20-1 TRBD2 few TRBJ2-1
CASSSAGGFETQYF TGTGCCAGCAGTTCAGCGGGAGGTTTTGAGACCCAGTACTTC TRBV12-3/TRBV12-4 TRBD2 few TRBJ2-5
CASSSTPGGWLFF TGTGCCAGCAGTTCAACCCCCGGGGGGTGGCTGTTTTTT TRBV6-5 TRBD2 few TRBJ2-2
CSVADLKGSAGELFF TGCAGCGTTGCGGACCTAAAGGGGTCGGCCGGGGAGCTGTTTTTT TRBV29-1 NA NA TRBJ2-2
CASSIQGADTQYF TGTGCCAGCAGTATACAGGGTGCAGATACGCAGTATTTT TRBV12-3/TRBV12-4 NA few TRBJ2-3